These 15 T cell receptor beta chains came from one sample sequenced in a study of blood T cell repertoires in COVID-19. Data came from immunoSEQ multiplex PCR; TCRdb stores just in-frame clones and leaves some out. Of 250,000 or so clones listed, under 90% are singletons. Sequenced input: PBMCs or T cells enriched from blood (not recorded which). The receptors derive from a man aged 60 to 69 who had recovered from COVID-19.

The V and J genes are TRBV19 and TRBJ2-5, with 8 bases identical to TRBD1. The CDR3 spans 16 residues. Unmatched junction bases numbered 10, after V lost 2 bases and J lost 5 bases. CDR1 LNHDA and CDR2 SQIVND come from the germline V gene (reference sequence). The CDR3 sequence: CASSIFPGQGWETQYF. CDR3 nucleotide sequence: TGTGCCAGTAGTATATTTCCCGGACAGGGTTGGGAGACCCAGTACTTC.

J is TRBJ1-2 and V is TRBV5-4; D possibly corresponds to TRBD1 (6 bases). This CDR3 region has 15 residues. Germline CDR1 reads SGHNT; CDR2 reads YYREEE (reference sequence). With 0 bases removed from V and 5 bases from J, the gap between germline ends came to 14 bases. The CDR3 region is CASSLAGLQGYGYTF. The CDR3, as DNA: TGTGCCAGCAGCTTGGCCGGGTTGCAGGGGTATGGCTACACCTTC.

The chain joins TRBV10-1 to TRBJ2-3; possibly TRBD1 for D (6 bases). V lost 0 bases and J lost 2, with 9 bases in between. CDR3 length: 15 amino acids. CDR1 and CDR2 (germline): WNHNN, SYGVQD (reference sequence). The CDR3 region is CASSESGATTDTQYF. As DNA, the CDR3 is TGCGCCAGCAGTGAGTCGGGGGCCACCACAGATACGCAGTATTTT.

This rearrangement joins TRBV4-3 to TRBJ2-3, with 7 bases matching TRBD1. Germline values: CDR1 LGHNA, CDR2 YSLEER. J gave up 1 base and V 0 bases, and 7 bases lay outside the gene matches. This CDR3 spans 17 amino acids. DNA of the CDR3: TGCGCCAGCAGCCAAGATCTCACAGGGGCGGGCACAGATACGCAGTATTTT. It codes for CASSQDLTGAGTDTQYF.

The V gene is TRBV7-9, the J gene TRBJ1-4; D is possibly TRBD1 (6 bases). This CDR3 comprises 13 residues. The germline V and J ends were trimmed by 5 bases and 6 bases, with 10 bases remaining between them. Germline CDR1 is SEHNR and CDR2 is FQNEAQ (reference sequence). This chain's CDR3 is CASSVGGHEKLFF. CDR3 coding DNA: TGTGCCAGCAGCGTGGGGGGGCATGAAAAACTGTTTTTT.

The chain is built from TRBV2 and TRBJ2-5; 8 bases map to TRBD1. Per the germline V gene, CDR1 is SNHLY and CDR2 is FYNNEI. The CDR3 loop spans 14 amino acids. Trimming took 6 bases from V and 1 from J; bases not matched to a gene: 4. CDR3 coding DNA: TGTGCCAGCAGGGACAGGGAAGGCCAAGAGACCCAGTACTTC. Translating gives CASRDREGQETQYF.

The chain links TRBV6-5 to TRBJ2-5; perhaps TRBD1 as D (6 bases). The V end lost 6 bases, the J end lost 3 bases, and 11 bases lay between the germline ends. This CDR3 is built from 13 residues. Germline CDR1 reads MNHEY; CDR2 reads SVGAGI. This chain's CDR3 is CASRLTGEETQYF. The CDR3 nucleotides are TGTGCCAGCAGACTGACAGGAGAAGAGACCCAGTACTTC.

This clone was recorded once. This chain uses TRBV18 with TRBJ2-1; 7 bases are a match to TRBD1. CDR1 is KGHSH and CDR2 is LQKENI in the germline V gene. The CDR3 has 16 amino acids. Trimming cost V 1 base and J 6 bases; bases outside gene matches: 9. The CDR3 sequence is CASSPLGQAGFNEQFF. In DNA, the CDR3 is TGTGCCAGCTCACCACTAGGACAGGCGGGTTTCAATGAGCAGTTCTTC.

The chain joins TRBV10-3 to TRBJ2-7; a weak D match, TRBD1 (6 bases). There are 12 residues in the CDR3. V dropped 5 bases and J dropped 5 bases, with 10 bases sitting between them. The germline gives CDR1 ENHRY, CDR2 SYGVKD. CDR3 region: CAISYRVDEQYF. The CDR3 coding sequence is TGTGCCATCAGTTACAGGGTTGACGAGCAGTACTTC.

The chain joins TRBV11-2 to TRBJ2-3, with no clear D. The germline V gene has CDR1 SGHAT and CDR2 FQNNGV. CDR3 length: 15 amino acids. V was clipped by 0 bases and J by 2 bases, with 9 bases between them. In nucleotides, the CDR3 is TGTGCCAGCAGCTTAGAGAGCGCCCCCACAGATACGCAGTATTTT. Translating it yields CASSLESAPTDTQYF.

J is TRBJ1-2 and V is TRBV5-1; 9 positions agree with TRBD1. J was trimmed by 4 bases and V by 0 bases; bases with no gene match: 1. CDR1 SGHRS and CDR2 YFSETQ come from the germline V gene. This CDR3 is built from 14 residues. CDR3 bases: TGCGCCAGCAGCTTGGGGGACAGGGTCTATGGCTACACCTTC. Residues: CASSLGDRVYGYTF.

The chain is built from TRBV4-1 and TRBJ1-1; 12 nucleotides line up with TRBD1. Trimming cost V 9 bases and J 5 bases; bases outside gene matches: 13. Germline assignment: CDR1 MGHRA and CDR2 YSYEKL. CDR3 length: 16 residues. In nucleotides, the CDR3 is TGCGCCAGTAAAAGGGACAGGGGGCTTCAGTTTACTGAAGCTTTCTTT. Amino acid sequence: CASKRDRGLQFTEAFF.

V and J are TRBV2 and TRBJ1-2; weak D call: TRBD1 (5 bases). This CDR3 is built from 12 residues. CDR1 and CDR2 from the germline V gene are SNHLY and FYNNEI. V lost 6 bases, J lost 4 bases, and 9 bases lay in between. The DNA for the CDR3 is TGTGCCAGCAGGAAAGACAGCTATGGCTACACCTTC. This translates into CASRKDSYGYTF. The full variable domain, in which reference TRBV2 and TRBJ1-2 provide the parts outside the CDR3, is EPEVTQTPSHQVTQMGQEVILRCVPISNHLYFYWYRQILGQKVEFLVSFYNNEISEKSEIFDDQFSVERPDGSNFTLKIRSTKLEDSAMYFCASRKDSYGYTFGSGTRLTVV.

The chain joins TRBV20-1 to TRBJ1-5; D possibly corresponds to TRBD1 (6 bases). CDR1 is DFQATT, CDR2 SNEGSKA, per germline (reference sequence). This CDR3 contains 14 residues. The ends were cut back, 3 bases at V and 1 base at J, with 10 bases in the middle. CDR3 in amino acids: CSASRDKSNQPQHF. Written as DNA, the CDR3 is TGCAGTGCTAGTAGGGACAAAAGCAATCAGCCCCAGCATTTT.

V gene TRBV6-5 combines with J gene TRBJ1-4; D is unclear. This CDR3 has 15 residues. Deletions cut 4 bases from V and 4 bases from J, with 13 bases between. The germline V gene encodes CDR1 MNHEY and CDR2 SVGAGI. The CDR3: CASSSPSGRNEKLFF. CDR3 in DNA: TGTGCCAGCAGTTCCCCGTCAGGCCGTAATGAAAAACTGTTTTTT.